Listed here are 22 T cell receptor beta chains from one sample, sequenced in a study of T-cell reconstitution after alpha-beta-depleted transplantation in children. Using unique molecular identifiers, the investigators prepared the TCRbeta library. Using its own MiXCR run on the PCR reads, TCRdb lists one record per CDR3 protein. The profile shows 200,000 to 250,000 distinct CDR3 sequences, around 10% of them singletons. This specimen consisted of PBMCs from the stem cell graft donor, obtained from the stem cell graft. These TCRs come from a human donor who donated a stem cell graft to a child with acute lymphoblastic leukemia.

The gene calls are TRBV5-4 and TRBJ2-3, with 7 bases aligning to TRBD2. Losses at the gene ends were 0 bases for V and 2 bases for J; bases not matched to a gene: 15. This CDR3 has 19 amino acids. Germline values: CDR1 SGHNT, CDR2 YYREEE (reference sequence). The CDR3 protein is CASSLGRGGAGVHTDTQYF. The CDR3 DNA is TGTGCCAGCAGCTTGGGCCGGGGCGGGGCGGGGGTTCACACAGATACGCAGTATTTT. The entire variable domain, with the rest obtained from reference TRBV5-4 and TRBJ2-3, is as follows: ETGVTQSPTHLIKTRGQQVTLRCSSQSGHNTVSWYQQALGQGPQFIFQYYREEENGRGNFPPRFSGLQFPNYSSELNVNALELDDSALYLCASSLGRGGAGVHTDTQYFGPGTRLTVL.

This clonotype was recorded only once. The chain combines TRBV18 with TRBJ2-3; D not resolved. The V gene's germline CDR1 is KGHSH and CDR2 LQKENI. V lost 0 bases, J lost 4 bases, and 23 bases lay in between. This CDR3 contains 19 residues. CDR3 sequence reads: CASSPPGDIFSIFSDTQYF. CDR3 coding DNA: TGTGCCAGCTCACCACCTGGAGACATTTTTTCTATTTTTTCAGATACGCAGTATTTT.

A few counts support this clonotype. The chain is built from TRBV7-2 and TRBJ2-7; TRBD1 or TRBD2 may be the D gene (5 bases each). V was clipped by 5 bases and J by 4 bases, with 18 bases between them. Germline lookup yields CDR1 SGHTA and CDR2 FQGNSA. This CDR3 is 15 amino acids long. As DNA, the CDR3 is TGTGCCAGCAGCCCGATCGACCGGGGCGTATACGAGCAGTACTTC. This encodes CASSPIDRGVYEQYF.

V and J are TRBV19 and TRBJ2-5; no firm D call. The CDR3 loop spans 14 amino acids. The ends were cut back, 5 bases at V and 1 base at J, with 11 bases in the middle. Germline values: CDR1 LNHDA, CDR2 SQIVND (reference sequence). In DNA form, the CDR3 reads TGTGCCAGTAGTGGGTCGTCCTCCCAAGAGACCCAGTACTTC. It codes for CASSGSSSQETQYF.

This clonotype was counted between two and nine times. This rearrangement joins TRBV11-2 to TRBJ1-4, with 8 bases aligning to TRBD1. Germline V CDR1 and CDR2: SGHAT, FQNNGV. This CDR3 has 14 amino acids. Losses at the gene ends were 6 bases for V and 1 base for J; bases not matched to a gene: 1. As DNA, the CDR3 is TGTGCCAGCAGGGGACAGGAAACTAATGAAAAACTGTTTTTT. Translated: CASRGQETNEKLFF. Together with reference TRBV11-2 and TRBJ1-4, the CDR3 gives the full variable domain: EAGVAQSPRYKIIEKRQSVAFWCNPISGHATLYWYQQILGQGPKLLIQFQNNGVVDDSQLPKDRFSAERLKGVDSTLKIQPAKLEDSAVYLCASRGQETNEKLFFGSGTQLSVL.

The V and J genes are TRBV30 and TRBJ2-7; maybe TRBD2 (7 bases). Germline values: CDR1 GTSNPN, CDR2 SVGIG (reference sequence). Trimming pared 6 bases from V and 6 bases from J, leaving 12 bases between. This CDR3 has 11 amino acids. CDR3 protein: CACWGGGEQYF. For the CDR3, the DNA is TGTGCCTGTTGGGGAGGGGGCGAGCAGTACTTC.

This clonotype was picked up many times. The chain uses TRBV20-1 and TRBJ2-3; the D is unclear. The germline gives CDR1 DFQATT, CDR2 SNEGSKA (reference sequence). V dropped 3 bases and J dropped 0 bases, with 7 bases sitting between them. The CDR3 sequence is 13 residues long. CDR3 DNA sequence: TGCAGTGCTAGTCCAGTTAGCACAGATACGCAGTATTTT. Encoded protein: CSASPVSTDTQYF.

This clonotype was seen many times. The chain joins TRBV5-6 to TRBJ1-1; 9 positions agree with TRBD1. Germline values: CDR1 SGHDT, CDR2 YYEEEE. The CDR3 sequence is 14 residues long. With 4 bases clipped from V and 3 bases from J, the junction kept 4 bases outside the gene matches. The CDR3 DNA sequence: TGTGCCAGCAGCCTCCGGGACAGGGACACTGAAGCTTTCTTT. Its protein is CASSLRDRDTEAFF. The full variable domain, in which reference TRBV5-6 and TRBJ1-1 provide the parts outside the CDR3, is DAGVTQSPTHLIKTRGQQVTLRCSPKSGHDTVSWYQQALGQGPQFIFQYYEEEERQRGNFPDRFSGHQFPNYSSELNVNALLLGDSALYLCASSLRDRDTEAFFGQGTRLTVV.

This clonotype has a count of ten or more. The chain couples TRBV7-9 to TRBJ1-1, with 7 bases identical to TRBD1. The CDR3 totals 13 residues. After removal of 5 bases from V and 7 bases from J, the junction contained 7 bases not matched to a gene. Germline CDR1 reads SEHNR; CDR2 reads FQNEAQ (reference sequence). CDR3 in DNA: TGTGCCAGCAGCCCCCAAGGACAGGATGAAGCTTTCTTT. The encoded protein is CASSPQGQDEAFF.

The sample holds many counts of this clonotype. J is TRBJ2-5 and V is TRBV6-5, with 7 bases identical to TRBD2. With V trimmed by 2 bases and J by 2 bases, 8 bases remained unmatched. The length of the CDR3 is 16 residues. Germline V lookup: CDR1 MNHEY, CDR2 SVGAGI. The CDR3 nucleotides read TGTGCCAGCAGTTACCTATTTGACGGGGGGCAAGAGACCCAGTACTTC. Amino acids: CASSYLFDGGQETQYF.

This clonotype has at least ten counts. The rearrangement links TRBV7-2 to TRBJ2-7; D not certain. The V gene's germline CDR1 is SGHTA and CDR2 FQGNSA. V lost 1 base to trimming and J lost 0 bases, with 7 bases between them. This CDR3 is 14 amino acids long. In DNA, the CDR3 is TGTGCCAGCAGCTTAGGATGGGGCTCCTACGAGCAGTACTTC. This translates into CASSLGWGSYEQYF.

This clonotype was counted ten times or more. The V call is TRBV29-1, the J call TRBJ1-1; D is uncertain. Per germline, CDR1 SQVTM and CDR2 ANQGSEA. Trimming took off 2 bases at V and 4 bases at J, with 11 bases between the two ends. The CDR3 runs 13 residues. DNA for the CDR3: TGCAGCGTTGAATCGGAGACGAGCACTGAAGCTTTCTTT. Protein sequence: CSVESETSTEAFF.

This clonotype was counted between two and nine times. The V and J genes are TRBV6-5 and TRBJ1-4, with 7 bases lining up with TRBD1. J lost 3 bases, V lost 2 bases, and 9 bases had no gene match. CDR1 is MNHEY and CDR2 is SVGAGI in the germline V gene. CDR3 size: 17 residues. The CDR3 protein is CASSYAGGGGANEKLFF. The CDR3 nucleotides are TGTGCCAGCAGTTACGCAGGGGGAGGGGGGGCTAATGAAAAACTGTTTTTT.

There are many counts of this clonotype. This chain uses TRBV7-2 with TRBJ2-7, with D perhaps matching TRBD1 (6 bases). CDR1 is SGHTA, CDR2 FQGNSA, per germline. The ends were cut back, 0 bases at V and 4 bases at J, with 10 bases in the middle. CDR3 length: 14 residues. CDR3 in amino acids: CASSLAAGEYEQYF. As DNA, the CDR3 is TGTGCCAGCAGCTTAGCGGCAGGGGAGTACGAGCAGTACTTC.

At least ten counts were recorded for this clonotype. The gene calls are TRBV6-5 and TRBJ2-7; D is perhaps TRBD2 (6 bases). CDR1 MNHEY and CDR2 SVGAGI come from the germline V gene. The CDR3 totals 15 residues. V lost 2 bases and J lost 1, with 12 bases in between. For the CDR3, the DNA is TGTGCCAGCAGTTACGCGGGGACCGCTTCCTACGAGCAGTACTTC. Translating it yields CASSYAGTASYEQYF.

The chain employs TRBV4-1 and TRBJ1-1, with 8 nucleotides matching TRBD1. There are 15 residues in the CDR3. Germline V gives CDR1 MGHRA, CDR2 YSYEKL. The V and J ends lost 1 base and 2 bases, in that order; junction bases with no gene match: 3. The CDR3 DNA follows: TGCGCCAGCAGCCAAGTCCCAGGGGGCAACACTGAAGCTTTCTTT. This gives the protein CASSQVPGGNTEAFF.

In its sample, this clonotype was seen a few times. V and J are TRBV11-2 and TRBJ2-1; 7 bases align to TRBD1. After removal of 3 bases from V and 4 bases from J, the junction contained 6 bases not matched to a gene. The CDR3 consists of 15 residues. Germline CDR1 reads SGHAT; CDR2 reads FQNNGV. CDR3 protein: CASSFDRVGYNEQFF. In DNA, the CDR3 is TGTGCCAGCAGCTTCGACAGGGTGGGGTACAATGAGCAGTTCTTC.

This clonotype was detected ten times or more. The genes are TRBV3-1 and TRBJ2-7; D possibly matches TRBD1 or TRBD2 (6 bases each). In germline, CDR1 is LGHDT, CDR2 YNNKEL (reference sequence). V lost 0 bases to trimming and J lost 5 bases, with 14 bases between them. The CDR3 totals 15 residues. The chain's CDR3 is CASSQEWGANHEQYF. Written as DNA, the CDR3 is TGTGCCAGCAGCCAAGAATGGGGGGCTAACCACGAGCAGTACTTC.

The chain carries TRBV5-1 and TRBJ1-4, with a possible D match to TRBD1 (6 bases). Between the trimmed V and J ends, which lost 4 bases and 3 bases, there was a span of 10 bases. Germline loops: CDR1 SGHRS, CDR2 YFSETQ. The CDR3 consists of 14 residues. CDR3 DNA: TGCGCCAGCAGCCCGGACAGCTCTAATGAAAAACTGTTTTTT. Protein product: CASSPDSSNEKLFF.

The rearrangement joins TRBV12-3 or TRBV12-4 to TRBJ1-6, with D hard to call. V dropped 5 bases and J dropped 4 bases, with 9 bases sitting between them. The CDR3 is made up of 14 amino acids. CDR3 bases: TGTGCCAGCAGTCCAACGGGTTATAATTCACCCCTCCACTTT. It codes for CASSPTGYNSPLHF.

V and J are TRBV20-1 and TRBJ1-1; D remains unclear. Trimming pared 5 bases from V and 3 bases from J, leaving 7 bases between. CDR1 and CDR2 from the germline V gene are DFQATT and SNEGSKA (reference sequence). CDR3 length: 11 residues. This chain's CDR3 is CSAYRDTEAFF. The CDR3, as DNA: TGCAGTGCTTACCGGGACACTGAAGCTTTCTTT.

This clonotype was counted ten times or more. V is TRBV7-2 and J is TRBJ2-4; D could derive from TRBD1 or TRBD2 (5 bases each). CDR3 length: 17 amino acids. Germline V CDR1 and CDR2: SGHTA, FQGNSA. Trimming left V 3 bases short and J 1 base short, with 16 bases between. The CDR3 DNA is TGTGCCAGCAGCTTCATCGAGAGGGGCGATGCCAAAAACATTCAGTACTTC. It is translated as CASSFIERGDAKNIQYF. Combining the CDR3 with reference TRBV7-2 and TRBJ2-4 gives the whole variable domain GAGVSQSPSNKVTEKGKDVELRCDPISGHTALYWYRQSLGQGLEFLIYFQGNSAPDKSGLPSDRFSAERTGGSVSTLTIQRTQQEDSAVYLCASSFIERGDAKNIQYFGAGTRLSVL.